This entry concerns a single T cell receptor beta chain. Its antigen is undetermined. The protocol was immunoSEQ multiplex PCR, while the TCRdb copy is restricted to in-frame clones and leaves out a portion. The repertoire holds around 190,000 clones, with approximately 94% as singletons. This sample stems from a study of T cell responses to AZD1222 COVID-19 vaccine. Study-wide results and caveats: Scientists sampled the repertoires only once the peak T cell response had passed. An increase in Spike-specific TCR breadth and depth was observed after two AZD1222 doses.

Germline V lookup: CDR1 MNHEY, CDR2 SMNVEV (reference sequence). The CDR3 contains 12 residues. V lost 3 bases to trimming and J lost 7 bases, with 7 bases between them. The TCR originated in an adult who received the AZD1222 COVID-19 vaccine. The chain couples TRBV27 to TRBJ2-4; possibly TRBD1 for D (5 bases). The sequenced sample was peripheral blood, obtained 28 days after the second AZD1222 dose. Here the CDR3 reads CASSFPGNIQYF. As DNA, the CDR3 is TGTGCCAGCAGTTTTCCAGGGAACATTCAGTACTTC.